These 31 T cell receptor beta chains came from one sample sequenced in a study of blood T cell repertoires in COVID-19. Only in-frame clones appear in the TCRdb table, and some are missing; sequencing was by immunoSEQ multiplex PCR. This sample has approximately 70,000 clones, with approximately 90% found just once. Sequencing used peripheral blood. These receptors all come from a man aged 45 to 65 with COVID-19, enrolled during active disease.

The chain has TRBV7-2 and TRBJ2-2; D might be TRBD2 (6 bases). Between the trimmed V and J ends, which lost 5 bases and 5 bases, there was a span of 15 bases. The CDR3 runs to 15 residues. From germline, CDR1 is SGHTA and CDR2 FQGNSA. The DNA for the CDR3 is TGTGCCAGCAGCCCCCGTGGAGGGCGGACCGGGGAGCTGTTTTTT. It encodes CASSPRGGRTGELFF.

The chain combines TRBV5-1 with TRBJ2-5; 7 nucleotides agree with TRBD2. After removal of 1 base from V and 9 bases from J, the junction contained 3 bases not matched to a gene. CDR3 length: 12 amino acids. Germline-derived CDR1 and CDR2 are SGHRS and YFSETQ. CDR3 nucleotide sequence: TGCGCCAGCAGCTTGACCCGGGAGGCCCAGTACTTC. This codes for CASSLTREAQYF.

The chain has TRBV5-1 and TRBJ2-3; the match to TRBD2 covers 7 bases. Germline V gene data show CDR1 as SGHRS and CDR2 as YFSETQ. V was pared by 2 bases and J by 0 bases, with 12 bases of the junction left unmatched. This CDR3 is built from 18 residues. For the CDR3, the DNA is TGCGCCAGCAGCTTCCTTCCGTCGGGGGGTGCTAGCACAGATACGCAGTATTTT. It translates to CASSFLPSGGASTDTQYF.

The rearrangement joins TRBV5-5 to TRBJ2-5; TRBD2 aligns across 15 bases. With V trimmed by 2 bases and J by 9 bases, 14 bases remained unmatched. Germline V CDR1 and CDR2: SGHKS, YYEKEE (reference sequence). This CDR3 contains 18 residues. CDR3 DNA sequence: TGTGCCAGCAGCTTTTCGTGGGGACTAGCGGGAGGCGATGTCCCCCAGTACTTC. Its protein product is CASSFSWGLAGGDVPQYF.

The V and J genes are TRBV4-1 and TRBJ1-3; D is unresolved. The CDR3 covers 15 residues. The V and J ends lost 4 bases and 2 bases respectively, with 12 bases between them. Germline V gene data show CDR1 as MGHRA and CDR2 as YSYEKL. The CDR3 nucleotides read TGCGCCAGCAGCCTGCAGGAGGGAACTGGAAACACCATATATTTT. Amino acids: CASSLQEGTGNTIYF.

V usage is TRBV24-1 and J usage is TRBJ1-2, with TRBD1 matching 7 bases. Trimming took 6 bases from V and 3 from J; bases not matched to a gene: 6. CDR1 is KGHDR and CDR2 is SFDVKD in the germline V gene. This CDR3 contains 14 residues. In DNA, the CDR3 is TGTGCCACCAGTAACGATGGGACAGACTATGGCTACACCTTC. Translating gives CATSNDGTDYGYTF.

The rearrangement joins TRBV21-1 to TRBJ1-2. TRBV21-1 represents a pseudogene. The CDR3 runs to 17 residues. The chain's CDR3 is CASSTGEGQASNYGYTF. The CDR3 nucleotides are TGTGCCAGCAGCACCGGGGAGGGGCAGGCAAGTAACTATGGCTACACCTTC.

The chain joins TRBV10-1 to TRBJ2-3; TRBD1 aligns across 7 bases. The CDR3 loop spans 19 amino acids. J gave up 3 bases and V 7 bases, and 22 bases lay outside the gene matches. From germline, CDR1 is WNHNN and CDR2 SYGVQD (reference sequence). CDR3 sequence reads: CASNHNRPNRGLETDTQYF. For the CDR3, the DNA is TGCGCCAGCAATCACAATAGGCCAAACAGGGGATTGGAAACAGATACGCAGTATTTT.

The genes are TRBV5-1 and TRBJ2-3, with TRBD2 identical over 8 bases. The CDR3 is 16 amino acids. Germline-derived CDR1 and CDR2 are SGHRS and YFSETQ. Trimming removed 4 bases from V and 3 bases from J; junction bases left unmatched: 10. This CDR3 is CASSPGGAGDTDTQYF. The CDR3 DNA reads TGCGCCAGCAGCCCGGGAGGGGCGGGGGATACAGATACGCAGTATTTT.

The chain links TRBV28 to TRBJ1-1, with a weak D call TRBD1 (6 bases). The CDR3 sequence is 11 residues long. Germline V gene lookup returns CDR1 MDHEN and CDR2 SYDVKM. V gave up 5 bases and J gave up 6 bases, with 7 bases separating them. In DNA form, the CDR3 reads TGTGCCAGCAGTAGACAGGCTGAAGCTTTCTTT. The encoded protein is CASSRQAEAFF.

The chain links TRBV3-1 (or the pseudogene TRBV3-2) to TRBJ1-1; D uncertain. Germline V gene lookup returns CDR1 LGHDT and CDR2 YNNKEL (reference sequence). The CDR3 extends over 13 amino acids. V was shortened by 4 bases and J by 2 bases, with 8 bases between the two germline ends. As DNA, the CDR3 is TGTGCCAGCAGCCGAGCAAGAAACACTGAAGCTTTCTTT. Residues: CASSRARNTEAFF.

The V and J genes are TRBV7-2 and TRBJ2-7; TRBD2 aligns across 7 bases. This CDR3 comprises 13 residues. Germline values: CDR1 SGHTA, CDR2 FQGNSA. J was trimmed by 4 bases and V by 1 base; bases with no gene match: 1. CDR3 nucleotides: TGTGCCAGCAGCTTAGTGCGGGAGTACGAGCAGTACTTC. This sequence encodes CASSLVREYEQYF.

The V gene is TRBV5-4, the J gene TRBJ2-1; 12 bases are a match to TRBD2. V shed 5 bases and J 5 bases; nucleotides not matched to a gene: 11. The CDR3 contains 17 residues. Germline V lookup: CDR1 SGHNT, CDR2 YYREEE (reference sequence). CDR3 nucleotides: TGTGCCAGCAGGCGTATCGGGTCTAGCGGGAGGGACAATGAGCAGTTCTTC. This encodes CASRRIGSSGRDNEQFF.

The chain joins TRBV19 to TRBJ1-2; D might be TRBD1 (6 bases). CDR1 and CDR2 from the germline V gene are LNHDA and SQIVND (reference sequence). V was clipped by 2 bases and J by 2 bases, with 9 bases between them. This CDR3 has 14 amino acids. CDR3 in DNA: TGTGCCAGTAGTATACTGGGACACAACTATGGCTACACCTTC. As protein: CASSILGHNYGYTF.

This clone was counted between two and nine times. This chain links TRBV7-9 with TRBJ2-1; 7 nucleotides align to TRBD2. Germline values: CDR1 SEHNR, CDR2 FQNEAQ (reference sequence). Trimming took 0 bases from V and 2 from J; bases not matched to a gene: 7. The CDR3 extends over 17 amino acids. CDR3 loop: CASSLAQAGIAYNEQFF. The CDR3 nucleotides are TGTGCCAGCAGCTTAGCGCAAGCGGGAATAGCCTACAATGAGCAGTTCTTC. Combining the CDR3 with reference TRBV7-9 and TRBJ2-1 gives the whole variable domain DTGVSQNPRHKITKRGQNVTFRCDPISEHNRLYWYRQTLGQGPEFLTYFQNEAQLEKSRLLSDRFSAERPKGSFSTLEIQRTEQGDSAMYLCASSLAQAGIAYNEQFFGPGTRLTVL.

This clone was observed once. The chain couples TRBV19 to TRBJ2-3; 7 bases agree with TRBD1. Germline V lookup: CDR1 LNHDA, CDR2 SQIVND (reference sequence). CDR3 length equals 12 residues. Trimming cost V 6 bases and J 6 bases; bases outside gene matches: 3. The CDR3 DNA sequence: TGTGCCAGTAGCGAACAGGGGGATACGCAGTATTTT. Protein product: CASSEQGDTQYF. The full variable domain, with the rest looked up from reference TRBV19 and TRBJ2-3, is DGGITQSPKYLFRKEGQNVTLSCEQNLNHDAMYWYRQDPGQGLRLIYYSQIVNDFQKGDIAEGYSVSREKKESFPLTVTSAQKNPTAFYLCASSEQGDTQYFGPGTRLTVL.

V and J are TRBV19 and TRBJ1-5; 11 positions match TRBD1. Germline lookup yields CDR1 LNHDA and CDR2 SQIVND (reference sequence). CDR3 length: 14 residues. Trimming at V came to 5 bases and at J to 6 bases, leaving 3 bases not matched to a gene. CDR3 coding DNA: TGTGCCAGTAGTGGACAGGGGGCGGCTCAGCCCCAGCATTTT. The encoded protein is CASSGQGAAQPQHF.

The V and J genes are TRBV9 and TRBJ1-3, with 7 bases fitting TRBD1. This CDR3 is 16 amino acids long. Looked up from germline, CDR1 is SGDLS and CDR2 is YYNGEE. Germline trimming cut 5 bases from V and 0 bases from J; bases unmatched to any gene: 8. The CDR3 DNA reads as TGTGCCAGCAGTTCTACAGGGGCCGTCTCTGGAAACACCATATATTTT. Translated: CASSSTGAVSGNTIYF.

The chain joins TRBV10-2 to TRBJ2-7, with 14 positions matching TRBD2. Germline trimming cut 0 bases from V and 3 bases from J; bases unmatched to any gene: 1. The CDR3 sequence is 16 residues long. CDR1 and CDR2 from the germline V gene are WSHSY and SAAADI. The DNA of the CDR3 is TGCGCCAGCAGTGAGTCCGGGACTAGCGGGAGCTACGAGCAGTACGTC. This sequence encodes CASSESGTSGSYEQYV.

The rearrangement links TRBV30 to TRBJ2-5; D remains unclear. The germline V and J ends were trimmed by 1 base and 3 bases, with 6 bases remaining between them. The germline V gene has CDR1 GTSNPN and CDR2 SVGIG (reference sequence). CDR3 size: 12 residues. The CDR3 loop reads CAWSAVKETQYF. DNA for the CDR3: TGTGCCTGGAGTGCAGTTAAAGAGACCCAGTACTTC.

The V gene is TRBV18, the J gene TRBJ2-5, with 10 positions matching TRBD2. The CDR3 contains 15 residues. Per the germline V gene, CDR1 is KGHSH and CDR2 is LQKENI. Trimming cost V 2 bases and J 5 bases; bases outside gene matches: 5. This chain's CDR3 is CASSPGTSDWETQYF. CDR3 nucleotide sequence: TGTGCCAGCTCACCAGGGACTAGCGATTGGGAGACCCAGTACTTC.

The chain combines TRBV11-2 with TRBJ2-1; TRBD2 matches 11 bases. The CDR3 contains 16 residues. CDR1 SGHAT and CDR2 FQNNGV come from the germline V gene. Losses at the gene ends were 5 bases for V and 2 bases for J; bases not matched to a gene: 5. The DNA for the CDR3 is TGTGCCAGCAGCCCACTAGCGGGGGCAGCCTACAATGAGCAGTTCTTC. This codes for CASSPLAGAAYNEQFF.

The chain combines TRBV6-5 with TRBJ2-7, with D uncertain. The CDR3 covers 14 residues. The V end lost 5 bases, the J end lost 3 bases, and 14 bases lay between the germline ends. From germline, CDR1 is MNHEY and CDR2 SVGAGI. CDR3 sequence (DNA): TGTGCCAGCAGTCTCCTCAGTGATCACTACGAGCAGTACGTC. It specifies CASSLLSDHYEQYV.

This sequence joins TRBV5-4 and TRBJ2-7; TRBD2 aligns across 9 bases. The CDR3 is made up of 15 amino acids. Germline assignment: CDR1 SGHNT and CDR2 YYREEE (reference sequence). V gave up 5 bases and J gave up 6 bases; unmatched junction bases: 12. In nucleotides, the CDR3 is TGTGCCAGCAGTTATGGGCCGCGGGAGGGCTCCGAGCAGTACTTC. Translation: CASSYGPREGSEQYF.

The chain carries TRBV5-4 and TRBJ1-6; a possible D gene is TRBD1 (6 bases). CDR1 and CDR2 from the germline V gene are SGHNT and YYREEE (reference sequence). Trimming stripped 3 bases from V and 7 bases from J, with 17 bases between. CDR3 length: 16 amino acids. CDR3 in amino acids: CASSSIQGSVNSPLHF. For the CDR3, the DNA is TGTGCCAGCAGCTCCATACAGGGATCGGTGAATTCACCCCTCCACTTT.

This clone was observed a few times. This chain uses TRBV6-2 or TRBV6-3 with TRBJ2-5; 8 bases align to TRBD2. Trimming cost V 2 bases and J 9 bases; bases outside gene matches: 14. The CDR3 runs 16 residues. Germline lookup yields CDR1 MNHEY and CDR2 SVGEGT. The CDR3 region is CASSYTRGGLGLAQYF. In DNA form, the CDR3 reads TGTGCCAGCAGTTACACTCGGGGGGGCTTGGGACTAGCCCAGTACTTC.

The chain combines TRBV25-1 with TRBJ2-7; 7 nucleotides align to TRBD1. This CDR3 has 14 amino acids. Germline V lookup: CDR1 MGHDK, CDR2 SYGVNS. V shed 1 base, J shed 5 bases, and the junction held 5 bases outside the gene matches. The CDR3 sequence: CASSESGGIHEQYF. The CDR3 coding sequence is TGTGCCAGCAGTGAATCAGGGGGAATCCACGAGCAGTACTTC.

The chain employs TRBV24-1 and TRBJ2-1; 13 bases agree with TRBD2. The germline V gene encodes CDR1 KGHDR and CDR2 SFDVKD. After removal of 4 bases from V and 0 bases from J, the junction contained 8 bases not matched to a gene. This CDR3 region has 19 residues. The CDR3 DNA follows: TGTGCCACCAGTGACCTAGGGGGGACTAGCGGGAACTCCTACAATGAGCAGTTCTTC. It is translated as CATSDLGGTSGNSYNEQFF.

V usage is TRBV6-1 and J usage is TRBJ1-1, with a weak D call TRBD1 (5 bases). Between the trimmed V and J ends, which lost 3 bases and 0 bases, there was a span of 8 bases. The germline V gene has CDR1 MNHNS and CDR2 SASEGT. The CDR3 extends over 14 amino acids. The CDR3 DNA is TGTGCCAGCAGTGAGCAGGGCGTGAACACTGAAGCTTTCTTT. It encodes CASSEQGVNTEAFF.

This chain uses TRBV11-2 with TRBJ1-6; 8 nucleotides line up with TRBD1. The germline gives CDR1 SGHAT, CDR2 FQNNGV. Trimming at V came to 1 base and at J to 7 bases, leaving 6 bases not matched to a gene. The CDR3 has 16 residues. The CDR3 DNA is TGTGCCAGCAGCTTAGGTTTCACAGGGGGGAATTCACCCCTCCACTTT. It specifies CASSLGFTGGNSPLHF.

The chain uses TRBV25-1 and TRBJ2-7; D is possibly TRBD2 (6 bases). CDR1 and CDR2 from the germline V gene are MGHDK and SYGVNS. V dropped 7 bases and J dropped 6 bases, with 10 bases sitting between them. This CDR3 comprises 11 residues. This chain's CDR3 is CASTSGVEQYV. CDR3 sequence (DNA): TGTGCCAGCACCTCGGGGGTCGAGCAGTACGTC.